Listed below are T cell receptor beta chains from one sample, sequenced in a study of monozygotic twins with inflammatory bowel disease. Reanalyzing the 5' RACE reads, TCRdb keeps one entry per CDR3 protein, without DNA. The sample table includes 350,000 to 500,000 distinct CDR3 sequences. Sequenced input: blood. The receptors were sampled from a human donor with ulcerative colitis or Crohn's disease, or a healthy co-twin of an affected twin (not recorded which). The CDR3 runs from the conserved cysteine through the conserved F or W.

>13|TRBJ2-2|TRBV19
CASSEAGLRELFF
>15|TRBJ2-1|TRBV5-1
CASSVQGLAYNEQFF
>15|TRBJ2-1|TRBV29-1
CSVRSGASGYNEQFF
>20|TRBJ2-6|TRBV11-1
CASSPVPGLNPSSGANVLTF
>13|TRBJ2-1|TRBV12-3/TRBV12-4
CASSRGMGNEQFF
>14|TRBJ1-1|TRBV5-1
CASSSQGPGTEAFF
>17|TRBJ2-3|TRBV30
CAWSASGRSLGTDTQYF
>14|TRBJ2-7|TRBV19
CASRDRAVTYEQYF
>15|TRBJ2-4|TRBV25-1
CASSSIDRGGNIQYF
>14|TRBJ2-5|TRBV29-1
CSVEAGLLQETQYF
>12|TRBJ2-7|TRBV6-5
CASSAGHGEQYF
>13|TRBJ2-7|TRBV20-1
CSAPDFGSYEQYF
>14|TRBJ1-5|TRBV20-1
CSATRGQSNQPQHF
>14|TRBJ2-2|TRBV7-2
CASSQGSPGGELFF
>16|TRBJ2-1|TRBV27
CASSSLLLRDKSQGFF
>14|TRBJ1-4|TRBV28
CASGTAGLGEKLFF
>13|TRBJ2-7|TRBV24-1
CATSDRGGYEQYF
>14|TRBJ2-3|TRBV7-2
CASSLLGRTDTQYF
>17|TRBJ1-5|TRBV23-1
CASSLTLGAKGNQPQHF
>15|TRBJ1-1|TRBV19
CASSRPDRGNTEAFF
>16|TRBJ2-5|TRBV18
CASSLSSPSGSETQYF
>11|TRBJ1-1|TRBV5-1
CASSGNNEAFF
>16|TRBJ1-5|TRBV6-5
CASLYFWTGSGQPQHF
>13|TRBJ2-3|TRBV7-6
CASSQGPLDTQYF
>19|TRBJ2-1|TRBV4-1
CASSQGTGASASSYNEQFF
>15|TRBJ1-2|TRBV3-1
CASSHSSSGWNGYTF
>15|TRBJ2-2|TRBV20-1
CSARDPASNTGELFF
>13|TRBJ2-7|TRBV6-1
CASSPMGRYEQYF
>14|TRBJ1-1|TRBV10-3
CAISVATPNTEAFF
>15|TRBJ2-3|TRBV5-1
CASRPVGDPQDTQYF
>14|TRBJ2-2|TRBV6-1
CASRATSNTGELFF
>14|TRBJ2-7|TRBV4-2
CASSQPGQSSEQYF
>13|TRBJ2-5|TRBV10-3
CAISGTEVETQYF
>17|TRBJ2-4|TRBV7-9
CASSRSGTGGAKNIQYF
>13|TRBJ2-4|TRBV11-2
CASSLAGTNIQYF
>15|TRBJ1-2|TRBV18
CASSRTAQGSYGYTF
>13|TRBJ2-5|TRBV2
CASSAGQAETQYF
>12|TRBJ2-3|TRBV29-1
CSGGWATDTQYF
>15|TRBJ2-1|TRBV29-1
CSVEDPSSVHGEQFF
>15|TRBJ2-1|TRBV10-3
CATAGLAVSYNEQFF
>12|TRBJ2-1|TRBV7-6
CASSQQYNKQFF
>15|TRBJ2-5|TRBV5-1
CASSWTSGAQETQYF
>15|TRBJ2-2|TRBV7-6
CASSLRLAGAGELFF
>14|TRBJ2-2|TRBV9
CASSEGGTSGELFF
>13|TRBJ2-7|TRBV20-1
CSAPPAGNYEQYF
>15|TRBJ1-2|TRBV12-3/TRBV12-4
CASSSPGAFNYGYTF
>13|TRBJ1-1|TRBV2
CATRGDSNTEAFF
>17|TRBJ2-3|TRBV7-6
CASTGGLRGPGTDTQYF
>14|TRBJ2-7|TRBV27
CASSSDMLPYEQYF
>14|TRBJ1-2|TRBV12-3/TRBV12-4
CASRKTGGHYGYTF
>13|TRBJ1-1|TRBV5-6
CASSFSTDTEAFF
>14|TRBJ2-3|TRBV30
CAWSVSIGGNTQYF
>15|TRBJ1-2|TRBV18
CASSTGTVASYGYTF
>14|TRBJ1-1|TRBV5-1
CASSQTGGARLAFF
>11|TRBJ2-2|TRBV7-2
CASSRNGELFF
>13|TRBJ2-1|TRBV5-1
CASSFGDVNEQFF
>17|TRBJ2-3|TRBV12-3/TRBV12-4
CASSWISGGASFDTQYF